This T cell receptor (beta chain) derives from a study of blood T cell repertoires in COVID-19. For the study at large: The study drew acute and convalescent COVID-19 samples from the United States, Italy and Spain.

The CDR3 length is 16 residues. CDR1 is SGHVS, CDR2 FQNEAQ, per germline. V was trimmed by 5 bases and J by 3 bases, leaving 17 bases between them. Some clones are missing from TCRdb's copy, which holds only in-frame ones; the method was immunoSEQ multiplex PCR. The sample includes 540,000 or so clones, around nine tenths of them seen just once. The material sequenced was peripheral blood. This TCR came from a woman aged 45-65 years with COVID-19, enrolled during active disease. This chain links TRBV7-8 with TRBJ1-3, with D possibly matching TRBD1 (6 bases). The CDR3 here is CASSLDGGGHGNTIYF. The CDR3 DNA reads as TGTGCCAGCAGCCTCGATGGGGGGGGCCATGGAAACACCATATATTTT. Supplemented by reference TRBV7-8 and TRBJ1-3, the full variable domain reads GAGVSQSPRYKVAKRGQDVALRCDPISGHVSLFWYQQALGQGPEFLTYFQNEAQLDKSGLPSDRFFAERPEGSVSTLKIQRTQQEDSAVYLCASSLDGGGHGNTIYFGEGSWLTVV.